Presented here are 11 T cell receptor beta chains from one specimen sequenced in a study of T-cell reconstitution after alpha-beta-depleted transplantation in children. The TCRbeta library incorporated unique molecular identifiers. TCRdb re-called the PCR reads through MiXCR, storing one row per CDR3 protein. The table includes approximately 520,000 distinct CDR3 sequences, roughly an eighth detected once. The sequencing used PBMCs, mostly from graft donor cells, collected 180 days after TCRalphabeta/CD19-depleted stem cell transplant. The receptors were gathered from a female patient aged 2-10 years who had a stem cell transplant for aplastic anemia, so the T cells may come from the graft donor.

The sample holds a few counts of this clonotype. The chain's CDR3 is CAISRDPERNEQYF. The CDR3 region has the DNA TGTGCCATCAGTCGGGACCCGGAGAGAAACGAGCAGTACTTC. The chain has TRBV10-3 and TRBJ2-7; D tentatively fits TRBD1 or TRBD2 (5 bases each). With 5 bases removed from V and 5 bases from J, the gap between germline ends came to 16 bases. Germline V gives CDR1 ENHRY, CDR2 SYGVKD. The CDR3 sequence is 14 residues long.

This clonotype was recorded many times. The chain combines TRBV12-3 or TRBV12-4 with TRBJ1-1; tentative D call: TRBD1 (5 bases). With 5 bases removed from V and 2 bases from J, the gap between germline ends came to 21 bases. The CDR3 has 17 amino acids. The CDR3 reads CASSAPDSSGGNTEAFF. Here the CDR3 DNA reads TGTGCCAGCAGTGCGCCCGACAGCTCCGGGGGTAACACTGAAGCTTTCTTT.

V and J are TRBV11-2 and TRBJ2-7, with 10 bases lining up with TRBD1. V lost 5 bases to trimming and J lost 6 bases; unmatched junction nucleotides: 13. This CDR3 region has 16 residues. Per germline, CDR1 SGHAT and CDR2 FQNNGV. The CDR3: CASSRDRGRENFEQYF. CDR3 nucleotides: TGTGCCAGCAGCCGTGACAGGGGGCGGGAAAATTTCGAGCAGTACTTC. Drawing the rest from reference TRBV11-2 and TRBJ2-7, the complete variable domain is EAGVAQSPRYKIIEKRQSVAFWCNPISGHATLYWYQQILGQGPKLLIQFQNNGVVDDSQLPKDRFSAERLKGVDSTLKIQPAKLEDSAVYLCASSRDRGRENFEQYFGPGTRLTVT.

The sample holds a few counts of this clonotype. The chain joins TRBV13 to TRBJ2-7, with D tentatively TRBD2 (5 bases). Germline values: CDR1 PRHDT, CDR2 FYEKMQ (reference sequence). The V end lost 1 base, the J end lost 6 bases, and 13 bases lay between the germline ends. This CDR3 contains 14 residues. The CDR3 reads CASSLEERPLEQYV. CDR3 sequence (DNA): TGTGCCAGCAGCTTAGAAGAGCGGCCTCTCGAGCAGTACGTC.

Only a few counts were recorded for this clonotype. V gene TRBV4-3 combines with J gene TRBJ2-1; possible D gene TRBD2, 8 bases. V lost 5 bases to trimming and J lost 4 bases, with 27 bases between them. The CDR3 is 19 residues long. Germline CDR1 reads LGHNA; CDR2 reads YSLEER. The CDR3 DNA sequence: TGCGCCAGCAGCAACCGGGACAGAGAAACTAGCGGACCTTACAATGAGCAGTTCTTC. Protein product: CASSNRDRETSGPYNEQFF.

This clonotype has a count of ten or more. Sequence at one end of the junction differs from germline and may be a read error. The V call is TRBV28, the J call TRBJ2-1, with D maybe TRBD2 (5 bases). The CDR3 runs to 14 residues. Germline loops: CDR1 MDHEN, CDR2 SYDVKM. The CDR3 loop is CASIGSVSYNEQFF. CDR3 coding DNA: TGTGCAAGCATAGGGAGTGTCTCCTACAATGAGCAGTTCTTC.

The chain carries TRBV20-1 and TRBJ2-7, with 9 bases fitting TRBD2. Germline V gene sequence: CDR1 DFQATT, CDR2 SNEGSKA (reference sequence). J gave up 2 bases and V 3 bases, and 11 bases lay outside the gene matches. The CDR3 is 16 amino acids. CDR3: CSARTPWREGPYEQYF. The CDR3 DNA sequence: TGCAGTGCTAGGACGCCTTGGCGGGAGGGCCCCTACGAGCAGTACTTC.

The chain employs TRBV5-1 and TRBJ1-3, with D perhaps matching TRBD1 (5 bases). In germline, CDR1 is SGHRS, CDR2 YFSETQ. The CDR3 spans 13 residues. V was cut by 6 bases and J by 2 bases, with 9 bases left in between. The CDR3 DNA follows: TGCGCCAGCACCCTGGGGGCTGGAAACACCATATATTTT. This codes for CASTLGAGNTIYF.

J is TRBJ1-2 and V is TRBV18; D remains ambiguous. V lost 3 bases, J lost 5 bases, and 10 bases lay in between. The CDR3 covers 13 residues. Germline CDR1 is KGHSH and CDR2 is LQKENI. CDR3 coding DNA: TGTGCCAGCTCACCCCCCGGGAGTTATGGCTACACCTTC. It encodes CASSPPGSYGYTF. The full variable domain, in which reference TRBV18 and TRBJ1-2 provide the parts outside the CDR3, is NAGVMQNPRHLVRRRGQEARLRCSPMKGHSHVYWYRQLPEEGLKFMVYLQKENIIDESGMPKERFSAEFPKEGPSILRIQQVVRGDSAAYFCASSPPGSYGYTFGSGTRLTVV.

This chain connects TRBV21-1 to TRBJ2-7; the DNA was not used to check the table's D call, TRBD1. TRBV21-1 is classified as a pseudogene. CDR3 length: 13 amino acids. The CDR3 region is CASSKKGQGEQYF. The DNA for the CDR3 is TGTGCCAGCAGCAAAAAAGGACAGGGCGAGCAGTACTTC.

This sequence joins TRBV9 and TRBJ2-5; 11 nucleotides match TRBD2. The germline gives CDR1 SGDLS, CDR2 YYNGEE. J was trimmed by 2 bases and V by 4 bases; bases with no gene match: 13. This CDR3 spans 18 amino acids. The CDR3 bases are TGTGCCAGCAGCATACACGATAGGACTAGCGGGCTTCAAGAGACCCAGTACTTC. Its protein product is CASSIHDRTSGLQETQYF.